This passage covers 20 T cell receptor beta chains from one sample sequenced in a study of T cell changes during pregnancy in multiple sclerosis. The assay was immunoSEQ multiplex PCR, and TCRdb's table has in-frame clones only and misses some. The table includes roughly 86,000 clones, roughly 92% detected once. This sample comprised peripheral blood, obtained in the first trimester of pregnancy. All receptors derive from a female donor with multiple sclerosis, enrolled in a pregnancy study.

Only a few counts were recorded for this clone. V and J are TRBV6-4 and TRBJ2-3; 10 bases fit TRBD2. Germline CDR1 MRHNA, CDR2 SNTAGT. The junction had 7 bases not matched to a gene; V was cut back by 6 bases and J by 1 base. The CDR3 length is 16 residues. The CDR3 nucleotides read TGTGCCAGCAGCGCCACCGGGACTAGCGGCACAGATACGCAGTATTTT. Residues: CASSATGTSGTDTQYF.

The chain combines TRBV14 with TRBJ2-2; 7 positions match TRBD1. Germline lookup yields CDR1 SGHDN and CDR2 FVKESK. This CDR3 spans 16 amino acids. V lost 5 bases and J lost 3; bases outside the gene matches: 9. The CDR3 DNA reads TGTGCCAGCAGCGACAACAGGGGTCGGCACACCGGGGAGCTGTTTTTT. Encoded protein: CASSDNRGRHTGELFF.

The chain employs TRBV29-1 and TRBJ2-2; 13 nucleotides align to TRBD2. Per germline, CDR1 SQVTM and CDR2 ANQGSEA. The CDR3 runs to 15 residues. Trimming removed 7 bases from V and 7 bases from J; junction bases left unmatched: 9. Here the CDR3 reads CSASGLAGADGELFF. In nucleotides, the CDR3 is TGCAGCGCCTCCGGACTAGCGGGAGCTGACGGGGAGCTGTTTTTT.

The rearrangement links TRBV5-1 to TRBJ1-4; 9 nucleotides align to TRBD1. Germline-derived CDR1 and CDR2 are SGHRS and YFSETQ. J was trimmed by 5 bases and V by 4 bases; bases with no gene match: 3. This CDR3 spans 14 amino acids. DNA for the CDR3: TGCGCCAGCAGCCAAGGGACAGGGAATGAAAAACTGTTTTTT. Its translation is CASSQGTGNEKLFF. Drawing the rest from reference TRBV5-1 and TRBJ1-4, the complete variable domain is KAGVTQTPRYLIKTRGQQVTLSCSPISGHRSVSWYQQTPGQGLQFLFEYFSETQRNKGNFPGRFSGRQFSNSRSEMNVSTLELGDSALYLCASSQGTGNEKLFFGSGTQLSVL.

The rearrangement uses TRBV10-2 and TRBJ2-2, with 12 bases identical to TRBD2. CDR1 is WSHSY and CDR2 is SAAADI in the germline V gene. CDR3 length equals 18 residues. Trimming cost V 0 bases and J 7 bases; bases outside gene matches: 9. CDR3 sequence: CASSESLAGGPGGGELFF. The CDR3 DNA sequence: TGCGCCAGCAGTGAGTCGCTAGCGGGAGGGCCTGGTGGCGGGGAGCTGTTTTTT.

In DNA, the CDR3 is TGTGCCAGCAGTGACGGGACTAGCGGGGGGGGTGAGCAGTTCTTC. It yields the protein CASSDGTSGGGEQFF. V and J are TRBV6-4 and TRBJ2-1, with TRBD2 identical over 16 bases. The CDR3 is 15 amino acids. V was pared by 2 bases and J by 9 bases, with 1 base of the junction left unmatched. Per germline, CDR1 MRHNA and CDR2 SNTAGT.

The chain uses TRBV6-6 and TRBJ1-1, with a tentative D call TRBD1 (6 bases). This CDR3 has 13 amino acids. The germline V and J ends were trimmed by 6 bases and 7 bases, with 15 bases remaining between them. Germline CDR1 and CDR2: MNHNY and SVGAGI (reference sequence). This chain's CDR3 is CASRQGGSGEAFF. CDR3 nucleotides: TGTGCCAGCAGACAGGGTGGTTCGGGTGAAGCTTTCTTT.

The J gene is TRBJ1-4, the V gene TRBV6-5; D remains unclear. Germline V gene data show CDR1 as MNHEY and CDR2 as SVGAGI. This CDR3 contains 12 residues. Trimming took off 6 bases at V and 8 bases at J, with 10 bases between the two ends. CDR3 amino acids: CASRDSREKLFF. CDR3 DNA: TGTGCCAGCAGGGACTCAAGAGAAAAACTGTTTTTT.

The rearrangement uses TRBV5-6 and TRBJ2-1; 7 bases agree with TRBD2. Per the germline V gene, CDR1 is SGHDT and CDR2 is YYEEEE. The CDR3 has 13 residues. Unmatched junction bases numbered 5, after V lost 5 bases and J lost 6 bases. CDR3 nucleotides: TGTGCCAGCAGTACTAGCGTCGGCAATGAGCAGTTCTTC. Amino acids: CASSTSVGNEQFF.

This chain links TRBV27 with TRBJ2-3; 15 bases are shared with TRBD2. CDR1 is MNHEY, CDR2 SMNVEV, per germline (reference sequence). This CDR3 contains 17 residues. V was clipped by 6 bases and J by 0 bases; unmatched bases: 4. The CDR3 DNA is TGTGCCAGCAGCGGACTAGCGGGAGGGCTAAGCACAGATACGCAGTATTTT. Translating gives CASSGLAGGLSTDTQYF.

V is TRBV7-2 and J is TRBJ2-1; D call uncertain. The V gene lost 5 bases and the J gene lost 1 base, with 9 bases spanning the gap. This CDR3 region has 14 residues. Per germline, CDR1 SGHTA and CDR2 FQGNSA. DNA of the CDR3: TGTGCCAGCAGCCGAGCTCAATCCTACAATGAGCAGTTCTTC. Translation: CASSRAQSYNEQFF.

The chain links TRBV9 to TRBJ2-3, with 12 bases identical to TRBD2. CDR1 is SGDLS, CDR2 YYNGEE, per germline. The CDR3 is 15 residues long. After removal of 4 bases from V and 4 bases from J, the junction contained 4 bases not matched to a gene. CDR3 bases: TGTGCCAGCAGCACTAGGACTAGCGGGGCAGATACGCAGTATTTT. Translation gives CASSTRTSGADTQYF.

J is TRBJ2-7 and V is TRBV4-1, with no clear D. The V end was cut by 3 bases, the J end by 5 bases, with 5 bases between. Germline CDR1 MGHRA, CDR2 YSYEKL. The length of the CDR3 is 11 residues. CDR3 amino acids: CASSHSHEQYF. CDR3 nucleotide sequence: TGCGCCAGCAGCCACTCTCACGAGCAGTACTTC.

DNA for the CDR3: TGTGCCAGCAGATGGGGGGGGGAGCAGTACTTC. This gives the protein CASRWGGEQYF. The gene calls are TRBV6-1 and TRBJ2-7; 7 bases align to TRBD2. The germline gives CDR1 MNHNS, CDR2 SASEGT. The CDR3 totals 11 residues. The ends lost 6 bases at V and 7 bases at J; junction bases unmatched: 3.

This chain uses TRBV18 with TRBJ2-6; the D is unclear. The CDR3 loop spans 14 amino acids. Between the trimmed V and J ends, which lost 6 bases and 2 bases, there was a span of 8 bases. Germline V gene data show CDR1 as KGHSH and CDR2 as LQKENI. The CDR3 sequence: CASSAYTGANVLTF. In nucleotides, the CDR3 is TGTGCCAGCTCGGCATATACTGGGGCCAACGTCCTGACTTTC.

The chain employs TRBV28 and TRBJ1-2, with a tentative D call TRBD1 (5 bases). Germline V CDR1 and CDR2: MDHEN, SYDVKM. The length of the CDR3 is 14 residues. V dropped 3 bases and J dropped 3 bases, with 11 bases sitting between them. The CDR3: CASSFYSTDYGYTF. The CDR3 coding sequence is TGTGCCAGCAGTTTTTATTCGACAGACTATGGCTACACCTTC.

This clone was picked up one time. The chain combines TRBV5-6 with TRBJ2-3; 11 nucleotides line up with TRBD2. Germline-derived CDR1 and CDR2 are SGHDT and YYEEEE. This CDR3 spans 15 amino acids. The trim removed 0 bases at V and 3 bases at J, leaving 0 bases unmatched. CDR3 loop: CASSLVAGGTDTQYF. In DNA, the CDR3 is TGTGCCAGCAGCTTGGTAGCGGGGGGGACAGATACGCAGTATTTT. Based on the CDR3 plus reference TRBV5-6 and TRBJ2-3, the full variable domain is DAGVTQSPTHLIKTRGQQVTLRCSPKSGHDTVSWYQQALGQGPQFIFQYYEEEERQRGNFPDRFSGHQFPNYSSELNVNALLLGDSALYLCASSLVAGGTDTQYFGPGTRLTVL.

The genes are TRBV18 and TRBJ2-3, with D possibly TRBD1 on 5 matching bases. CDR1 KGHSH and CDR2 LQKENI come from the germline V gene. V lost 2 bases and J lost 0, with 6 bases in between. The CDR3 runs 14 residues. The CDR3 sequence is CASSPRQSTDTQYF. The CDR3 DNA is TGTGCCAGCTCACCAAGACAGAGCACAGATACGCAGTATTTT.

The chain is built from TRBV4-3 and TRBJ2-1; 14 nucleotides align to TRBD2. Germline loops: CDR1 LGHNA, CDR2 YSLEER. The CDR3 is 15 amino acids. The V and J ends lost 1 base and 9 bases, in that order; junction bases with no gene match: 2. The CDR3 loop reads CASSQGTSGRTEQFF. The CDR3 nucleotides read TGCGCCAGCAGCCAAGGGACTAGCGGGAGGACTGAGCAGTTCTTC.

The chain couples TRBV25-1 to TRBJ1-1; D may be TRBD1 (6 bases). This CDR3 region has 15 residues. V shed 5 bases and J shed 2 bases, with 15 bases lying between them. Germline CDR1 is MGHDK and CDR2 is SYGVNS. CDR3 sequence reads: CASSLTTGLNTEAFF. For the CDR3, the DNA is TGTGCCAGCAGTTTGACGACAGGCCTTAACACTGAAGCTTTCTTT. Based on the CDR3 plus reference TRBV25-1 and TRBJ1-1, the full variable domain is EADIYQTPRYLVIGTGKKITLECSQTMGHDKMYWYQQDPGMELHLIHYSYGVNSTEKGDLSSESTVSRIRTEHFPLTLESARPSHTSQYLCASSLTTGLNTEAFFGQGTRLTVV.